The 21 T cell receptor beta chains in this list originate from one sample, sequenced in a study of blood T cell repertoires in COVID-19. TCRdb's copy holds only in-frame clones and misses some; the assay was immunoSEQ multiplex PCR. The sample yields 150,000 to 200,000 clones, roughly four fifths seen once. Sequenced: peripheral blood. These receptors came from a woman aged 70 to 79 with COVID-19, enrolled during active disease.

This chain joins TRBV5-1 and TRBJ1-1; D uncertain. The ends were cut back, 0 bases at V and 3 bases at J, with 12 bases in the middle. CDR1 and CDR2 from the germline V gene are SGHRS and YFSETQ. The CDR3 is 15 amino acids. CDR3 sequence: CASSLETGRDTEAFF. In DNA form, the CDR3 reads TGCGCCAGCAGCTTGGAGACTGGTCGGGACACTGAAGCTTTCTTT.

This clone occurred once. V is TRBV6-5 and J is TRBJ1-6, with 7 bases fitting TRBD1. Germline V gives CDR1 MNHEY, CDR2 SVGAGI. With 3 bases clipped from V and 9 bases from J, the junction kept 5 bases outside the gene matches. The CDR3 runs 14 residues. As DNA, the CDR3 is TGTGCCAGCAGTTATAATAGGGGGCCTTCACCCCTCCACTTT. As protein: CASSYNRGPSPLHF.

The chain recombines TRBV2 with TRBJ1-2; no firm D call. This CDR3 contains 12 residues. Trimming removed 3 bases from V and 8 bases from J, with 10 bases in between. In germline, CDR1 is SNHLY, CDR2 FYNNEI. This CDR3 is CASSEGPTGYTF. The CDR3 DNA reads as TGTGCCAGCAGTGAGGGCCCGACGGGCTACACCTTC.

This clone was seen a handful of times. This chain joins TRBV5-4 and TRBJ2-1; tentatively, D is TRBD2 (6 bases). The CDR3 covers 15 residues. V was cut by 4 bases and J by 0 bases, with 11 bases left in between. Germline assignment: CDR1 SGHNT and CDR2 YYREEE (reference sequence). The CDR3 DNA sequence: TGTGCCAGCAGCGGAACTAGCAACTCCTACAATGAGCAGTTCTTC. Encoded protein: CASSGTSNSYNEQFF.

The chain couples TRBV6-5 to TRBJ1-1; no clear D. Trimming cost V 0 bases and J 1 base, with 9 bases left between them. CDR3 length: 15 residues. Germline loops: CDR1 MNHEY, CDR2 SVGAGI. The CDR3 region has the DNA TGTGCCAGCAGTTACTCACGGGTTCAGAACACTGAAGCTTTCTTT. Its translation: CASSYSRVQNTEAFF.

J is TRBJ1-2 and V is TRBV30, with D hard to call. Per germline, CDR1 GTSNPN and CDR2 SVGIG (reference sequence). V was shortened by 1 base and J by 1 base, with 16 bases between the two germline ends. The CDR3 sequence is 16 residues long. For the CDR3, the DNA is TGTGCCTGGAGTGGCCGGGGAGGGAGCCTTAACTATGGCTACACCTTC. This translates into CAWSGRGGSLNYGYTF.

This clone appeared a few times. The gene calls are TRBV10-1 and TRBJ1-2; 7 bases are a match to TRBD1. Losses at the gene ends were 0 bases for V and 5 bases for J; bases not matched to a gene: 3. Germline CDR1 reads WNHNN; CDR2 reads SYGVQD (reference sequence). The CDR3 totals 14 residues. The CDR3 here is CASSESETGYGYTF. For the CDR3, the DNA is TGCGCCAGCAGTGAGTCTGAGACAGGGTATGGCTACACCTTC.

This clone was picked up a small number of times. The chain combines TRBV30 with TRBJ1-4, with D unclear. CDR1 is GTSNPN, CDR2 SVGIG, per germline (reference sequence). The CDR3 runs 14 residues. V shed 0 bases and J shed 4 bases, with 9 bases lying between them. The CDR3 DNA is TGTGCCTGGAGTGTATCCAGGAATAATGAAAAACTGTTTTTT. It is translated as CAWSVSRNNEKLFF. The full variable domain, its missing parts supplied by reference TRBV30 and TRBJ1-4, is SQTIHQWPATLVQPVGSPLSLECTVEGTSNPNLYWYRQAAGRGLQLLFYSVGIGQISSEVPQNLSASRPQDRQFILSSKKLLLSDSGFYLCAWSVSRNNEKLFFGSGTQLSVL.

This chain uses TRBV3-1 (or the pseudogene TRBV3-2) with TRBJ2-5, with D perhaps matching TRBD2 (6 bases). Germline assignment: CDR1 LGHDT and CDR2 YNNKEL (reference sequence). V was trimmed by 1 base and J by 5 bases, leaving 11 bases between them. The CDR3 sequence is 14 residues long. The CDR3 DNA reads TGTGCCAGCAGCCAAGCGGGAGTGTGGGAGACCCAGTACTTC. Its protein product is CASSQAGVWETQYF.

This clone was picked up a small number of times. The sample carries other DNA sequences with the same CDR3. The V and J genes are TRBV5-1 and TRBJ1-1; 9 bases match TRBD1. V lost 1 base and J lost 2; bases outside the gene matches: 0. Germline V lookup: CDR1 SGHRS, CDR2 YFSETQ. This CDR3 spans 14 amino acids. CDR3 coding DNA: TGCGCCAGCAGCTTGACAGGGGGCAACACTGAAGCTTTCTTT. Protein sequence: CASSLTGGNTEAFF.

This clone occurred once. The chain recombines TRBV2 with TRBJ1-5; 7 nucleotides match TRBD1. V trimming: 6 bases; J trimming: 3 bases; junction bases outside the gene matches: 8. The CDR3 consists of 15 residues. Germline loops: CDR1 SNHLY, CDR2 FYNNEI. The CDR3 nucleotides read TGTGCCAGCAGAGCAATGACAGGGATCAATCAGCCCCAGCATTTT. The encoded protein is CASRAMTGINQPQHF.

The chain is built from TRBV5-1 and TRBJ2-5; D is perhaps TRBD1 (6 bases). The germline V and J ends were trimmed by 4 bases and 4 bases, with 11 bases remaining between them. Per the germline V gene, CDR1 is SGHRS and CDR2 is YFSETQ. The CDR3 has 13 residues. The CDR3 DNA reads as TGCGCCAGCAGCCTACAGGGTGGAGAGACCCAGTACTTC. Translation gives CASSLQGGETQYF.

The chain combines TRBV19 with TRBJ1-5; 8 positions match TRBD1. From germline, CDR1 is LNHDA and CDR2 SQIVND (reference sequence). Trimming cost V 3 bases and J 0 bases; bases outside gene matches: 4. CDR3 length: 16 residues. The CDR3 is CASSMRTGYSNQPQHF. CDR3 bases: TGTGCCAGTAGTATGAGGACAGGGTATAGCAATCAGCCCCAGCATTTT.

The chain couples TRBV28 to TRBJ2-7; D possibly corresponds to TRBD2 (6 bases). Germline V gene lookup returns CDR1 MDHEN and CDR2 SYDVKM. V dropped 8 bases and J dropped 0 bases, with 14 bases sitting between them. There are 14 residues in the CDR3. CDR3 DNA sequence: TGTGCCAGCGTGGGTAGCGGATACTCCTACGAGCAGTACTTC. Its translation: CASVGSGYSYEQYF. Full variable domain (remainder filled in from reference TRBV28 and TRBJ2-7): DVKVTQSSRYLVKRTGEKVFLECVQDMDHENMFWYRQDPGLGLRLIYFSYDVKMKEKGDIPEGYSVSREKKERFSLILESASTNQTSMYLCASVGSGYSYEQYFGPGTRLTVT.

CDR3 bases: TGTGCCAGCAGTCCACAGGGGGACTACAATGAGCAGTTCTTC. It codes for CASSPQGDYNEQFF. The chain combines TRBV6-2 or TRBV6-3 with TRBJ2-1; 8 positions agree with TRBD1. V dropped 5 bases and J dropped 3; count of bases not matched to a gene: 3. Germline CDR1 MNHEY, CDR2 SVGEGT. CDR3 length equals 14 residues.

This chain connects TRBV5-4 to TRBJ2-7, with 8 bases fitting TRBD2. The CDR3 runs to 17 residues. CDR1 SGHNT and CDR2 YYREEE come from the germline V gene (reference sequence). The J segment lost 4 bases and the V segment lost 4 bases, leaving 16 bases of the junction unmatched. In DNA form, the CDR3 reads TGTGCCAGCAGCCCCCTTTCAGGAGCGGGAGACGTATACGAGCAGTACTTC. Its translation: CASSPLSGAGDVYEQYF.

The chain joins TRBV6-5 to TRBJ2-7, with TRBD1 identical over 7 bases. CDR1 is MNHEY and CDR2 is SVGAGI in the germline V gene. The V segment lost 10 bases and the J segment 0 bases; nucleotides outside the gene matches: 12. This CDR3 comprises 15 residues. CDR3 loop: CAIIPRGQNSYEQYF. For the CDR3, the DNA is TGTGCCATCATCCCCCGGGGACAGAACTCCTACGAGCAGTACTTC.

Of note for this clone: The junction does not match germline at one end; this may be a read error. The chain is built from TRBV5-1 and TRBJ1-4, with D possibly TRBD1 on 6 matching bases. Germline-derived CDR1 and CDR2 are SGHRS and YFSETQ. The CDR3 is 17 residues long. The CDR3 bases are TGCGCCAGCAGCTTGGCGGGACACTGGGCCTCCGGTGAACAACTGTTTTTT. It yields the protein CASSLAGHWASGEQLFF.

CDR3 in amino acids: CASSLAGGGTNEKLFF. The CDR3 DNA is TGCGCCAGCAGCTTGGCCGGAGGTGGGACTAATGAAAAACTGTTTTTT. The chain recombines TRBV5-1 with TRBJ1-4; the D is unclear. Trimming shortened V by 0 bases and J by 2 bases, and 11 bases separated the two germline ends. Germline CDR1 is SGHRS and CDR2 is YFSETQ. The CDR3 is 16 amino acids.

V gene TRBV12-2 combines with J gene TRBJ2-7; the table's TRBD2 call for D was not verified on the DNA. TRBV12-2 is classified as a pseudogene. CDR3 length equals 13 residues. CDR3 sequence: CASRAWTSYEQYF. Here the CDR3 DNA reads TGTGCAAGTCGCGCTTGGACTTCCTACGAGCAGTACTTC.

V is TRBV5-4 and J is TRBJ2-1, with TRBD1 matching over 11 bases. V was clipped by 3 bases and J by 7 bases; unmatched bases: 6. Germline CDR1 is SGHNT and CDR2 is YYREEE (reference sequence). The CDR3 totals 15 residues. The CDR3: CASSSPGQGVNEQFF. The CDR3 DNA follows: TGTGCCAGCAGCTCCCCGGGACAGGGGGTAAATGAGCAGTTCTTC.